Listed below are T cell receptor beta chains from one sample, sequenced in a study of response to subunit inactivated influenza vaccine. TCRdb redid the calling of the RT-PCR reads with MiXCR, one entry per CDR3 protein. The sample contains approximately 530,000 distinct CDR3 sequences, 6.5% to 8% of which appear only once. The sample here was PBMCs from blood, taken roughly 24 months after vaccination. Receptor source: a man aged 50-75 years who received an inactivated influenza vaccine. Each CDR3 is given with its conserved first and last residue. Fields, in order: J gene, V gene, D gene, CDR3 protein. A D gene is named only where the DNA matches it firmly.

J: TRBJ1-4; V: TRBV7-8; D: .; CDR3: CASSERQDLGLFF
J: TRBJ2-5; V: TRBV6-2/TRBV6-3; D: TRBD1; CDR3: CASSPGQLTSQETQYF
J: TRBJ2-1; V: TRBV19; D: .; CDR3: CASSILGTWSSYNEQFF
J: TRBJ2-1; V: TRBV11-1; D: TRBD2; CDR3: CASSLKLAGGNEQFF
J: TRBJ1-2; V: TRBV5-1; D: TRBD1; CDR3: CASRLTGAYGYTF
J: TRBJ2-3; V: TRBV7-9; D: .; CDR3: CASRKPRGRGTDTQYF
J: TRBJ2-7; V: TRBV7-2; D: TRBD2; CDR3: CASSLTSGATYEQYF
J: TRBJ1-3; V: TRBV11-2; D: .; CDR3: CASSRRGLSGNTIYF
J: TRBJ2-5; V: TRBV11-2; D: .; CDR3: CASSLGRVRETQYF
J: TRBJ2-1; V: TRBV6-1; D: TRBD1; CDR3: CASSRGQGGNEQFF
J: TRBJ1-6; V: TRBV4-2; D: .; CDR3: CASSQDTRRIQLVSPLHF
J: TRBJ2-7; V: TRBV19; D: .; CDR3: CASSIEADGPYEQYF
J: TRBJ2-5; V: TRBV7-2; D: TRBD2; CDR3: CASSPGLAGARETQYF
J: TRBJ2-3; V: TRBV7-9; D: TRBD2; CDR3: CASTSGRAVLTDTQYF
J: TRBJ2-2; V: TRBV20-1; D: TRBD2; CDR3: CSARAAGGPSGELFF
J: TRBJ2-5; V: TRBV6-2/TRBV6-3; D: .; CDR3: CASSYLTTQETQYF
J: TRBJ2-1; V: TRBV29-1; D: TRBD2; CDR3: CSVIAGGLYNEQFF
J: TRBJ1-4; V: TRBV25-1; D: .; CDR3: CASSEFTWRAANEKLFF
J: TRBJ2-5; V: TRBV28; D: .; CDR3: CASSLTDGPNIQETQYF
J: TRBJ1-1; V: TRBV12-3/TRBV12-4; D: .; CDR3: CASSLVGSRSEAFF
J: TRBJ2-7; V: TRBV5-1; D: .; CDR3: CASSADRYYEQYF
J: TRBJ2-1; V: TRBV29-1; D: TRBD2; CDR3: CSVNSGRYNEQFF
J: TRBJ1-1; V: TRBV7-2; D: .; CDR3: CASSLELGIPMNTEAFF
J: TRBJ1-2; V: TRBV2; D: TRBD1; CDR3: CASRTGGSYGYTF
J: TRBJ2-3; V: TRBV5-1; D: TRBD2; CDR3: CASSLDGRGATDTQYF
J: TRBJ2-1; V: TRBV2; D: TRBD2; CDR3: CASSVSGGASNEQFF
J: TRBJ2-7; V: TRBV12-3/TRBV12-4; D: .; CDR3: CASSFGGRTYEQYF